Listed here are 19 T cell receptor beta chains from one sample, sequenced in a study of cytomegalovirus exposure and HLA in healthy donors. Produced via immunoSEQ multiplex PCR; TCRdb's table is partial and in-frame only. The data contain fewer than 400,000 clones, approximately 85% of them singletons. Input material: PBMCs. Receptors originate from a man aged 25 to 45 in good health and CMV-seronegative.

This CDR3 reads CASSNREFSYEQYF. The CDR3 nucleotides read TGTGCCAGTAGTAACAGGGAGTTTTCCTACGAGCAGTACTTC. The gene calls are TRBV19 and TRBJ2-7; perhaps TRBD1 as D (6 bases). The ends were cut back, 4 bases at V and 1 base at J, with 11 bases in the middle. The length of the CDR3 is 14 residues. The germline V gene encodes CDR1 LNHDA and CDR2 SQIVND (reference sequence).

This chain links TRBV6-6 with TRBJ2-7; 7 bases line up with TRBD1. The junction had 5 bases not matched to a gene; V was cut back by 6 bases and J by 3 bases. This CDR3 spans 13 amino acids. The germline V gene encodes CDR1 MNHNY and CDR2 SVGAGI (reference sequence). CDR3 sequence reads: CASRTGKNYEQYF. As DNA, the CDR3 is TGTGCCAGCAGGACAGGGAAAAACTACGAGCAGTACTTC.

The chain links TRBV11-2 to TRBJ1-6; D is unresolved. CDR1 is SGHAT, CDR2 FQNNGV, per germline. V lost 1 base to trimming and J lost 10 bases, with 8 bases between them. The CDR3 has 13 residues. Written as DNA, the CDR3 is TGTGCCAGCAGCTTAGGGTTGGGCTCACCCCTCCACTTT. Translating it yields CASSLGLGSPLHF.

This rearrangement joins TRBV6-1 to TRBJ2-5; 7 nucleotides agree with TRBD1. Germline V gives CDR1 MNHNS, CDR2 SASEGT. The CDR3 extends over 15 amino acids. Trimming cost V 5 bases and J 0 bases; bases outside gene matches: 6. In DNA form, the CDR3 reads TGTGCCAGCAGTCCGGGACAGCTGTACCAAGAGACCCAGTACTTC. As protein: CASSPGQLYQETQYF.

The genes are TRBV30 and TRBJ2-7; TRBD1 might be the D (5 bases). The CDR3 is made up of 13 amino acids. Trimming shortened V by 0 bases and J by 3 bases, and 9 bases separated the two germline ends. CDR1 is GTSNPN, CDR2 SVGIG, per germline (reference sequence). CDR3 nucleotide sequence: TGTGCCTGGAGTGTAGGCAGGGACTACGAGCAGTACTTC. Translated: CAWSVGRDYEQYF.

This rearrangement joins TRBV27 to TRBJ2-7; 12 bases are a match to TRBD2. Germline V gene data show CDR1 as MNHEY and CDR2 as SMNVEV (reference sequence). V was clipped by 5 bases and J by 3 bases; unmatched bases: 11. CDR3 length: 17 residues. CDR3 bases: TGTGCCAGCAGTACACTAGCGGGGGGACGAAATAACTACGAGCAGTACTTC. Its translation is CASSTLAGGRNNYEQYF.

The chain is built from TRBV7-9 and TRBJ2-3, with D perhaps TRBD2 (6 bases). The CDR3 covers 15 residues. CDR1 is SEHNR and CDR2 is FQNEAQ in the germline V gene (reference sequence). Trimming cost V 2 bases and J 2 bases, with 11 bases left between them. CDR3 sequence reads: CASSLLERATDTQYF. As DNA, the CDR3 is TGTGCCAGCAGCTTACTGGAGCGGGCCACAGATACGCAGTATTTT.

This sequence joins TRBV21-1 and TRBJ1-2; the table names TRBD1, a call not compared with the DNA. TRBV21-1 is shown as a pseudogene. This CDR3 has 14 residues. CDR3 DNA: TGTGCCAGCAGCGATCTAGACAGGATTTATGGCTACACCTTC. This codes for CASSDLDRIYGYTF.

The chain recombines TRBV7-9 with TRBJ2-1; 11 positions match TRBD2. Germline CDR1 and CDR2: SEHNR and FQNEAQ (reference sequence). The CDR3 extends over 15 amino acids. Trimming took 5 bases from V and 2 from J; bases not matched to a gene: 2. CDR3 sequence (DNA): TGTGCCAGCAGCCATAGCGGGGGGGCCTACAATGAGCAGTTCTTC. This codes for CASSHSGGAYNEQFF.

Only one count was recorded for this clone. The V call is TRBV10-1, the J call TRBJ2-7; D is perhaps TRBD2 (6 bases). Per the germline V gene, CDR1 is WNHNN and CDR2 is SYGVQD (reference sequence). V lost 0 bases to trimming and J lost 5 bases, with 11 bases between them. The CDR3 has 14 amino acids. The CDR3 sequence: CASSESGLLDEQYF. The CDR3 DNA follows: TGCGCCAGCAGTGAGTCGGGACTCCTCGACGAGCAGTACTTC.

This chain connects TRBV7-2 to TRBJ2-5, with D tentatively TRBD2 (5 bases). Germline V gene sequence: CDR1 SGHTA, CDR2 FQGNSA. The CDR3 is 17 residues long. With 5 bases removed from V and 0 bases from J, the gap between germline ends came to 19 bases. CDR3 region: CASSPVVRAADQETQYF. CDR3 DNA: TGTGCCAGCAGCCCCGTCGTCCGAGCAGCGGACCAAGAGACCCAGTACTTC.

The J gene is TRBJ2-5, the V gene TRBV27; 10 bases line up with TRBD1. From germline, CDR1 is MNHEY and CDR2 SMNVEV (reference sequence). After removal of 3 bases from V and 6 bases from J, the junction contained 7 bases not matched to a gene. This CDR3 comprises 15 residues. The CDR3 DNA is TGTGCCAGCAGTTTGGTGACAGGGGGCACGAAGACCCAGTACTTC. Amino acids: CASSLVTGGTKTQYF.

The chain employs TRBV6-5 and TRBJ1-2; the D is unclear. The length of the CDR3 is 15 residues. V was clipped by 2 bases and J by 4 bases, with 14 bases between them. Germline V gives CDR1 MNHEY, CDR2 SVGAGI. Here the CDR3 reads CASSYGGGQFYGYTF. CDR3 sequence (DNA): TGTGCCAGCAGTTACGGCGGCGGGCAGTTCTATGGCTACACCTTC.

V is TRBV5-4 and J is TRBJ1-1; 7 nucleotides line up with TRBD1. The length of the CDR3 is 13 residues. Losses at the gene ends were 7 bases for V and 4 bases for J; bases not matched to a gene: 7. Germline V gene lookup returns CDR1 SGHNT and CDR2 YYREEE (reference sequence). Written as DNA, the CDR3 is TGTGCCAGCTTTGGAGGGGGCCGCACTGAAGCTTTCTTT. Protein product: CASFGGGRTEAFF. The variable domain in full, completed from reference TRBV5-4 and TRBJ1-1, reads ETGVTQSPTHLIKTRGQQVTLRCSSQSGHNTVSWYQQALGQGPQFIFQYYREEENGRGNFPPRFSGLQFPNYSSELNVNALELDDSALYLCASFGGGRTEAFFGQGTRLTVV.

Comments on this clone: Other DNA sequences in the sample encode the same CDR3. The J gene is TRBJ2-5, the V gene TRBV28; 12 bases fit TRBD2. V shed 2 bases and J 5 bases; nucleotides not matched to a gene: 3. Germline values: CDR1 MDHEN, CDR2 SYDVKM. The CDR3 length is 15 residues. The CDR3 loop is CASSLTSGGQETQYF. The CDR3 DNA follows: TGTGCCAGCAGTTTAACTAGCGGGGGGCAGGAGACCCAGTACTTC.

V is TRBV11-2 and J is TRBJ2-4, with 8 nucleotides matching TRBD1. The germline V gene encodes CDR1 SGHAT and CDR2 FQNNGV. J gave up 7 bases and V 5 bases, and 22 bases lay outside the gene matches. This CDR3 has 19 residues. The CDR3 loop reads CASSLVGARGLFTTNIQYF. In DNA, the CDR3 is TGTGCCAGCAGCCTAGTAGGTGCCAGGGGGCTGTTTACTACCAACATTCAGTACTTC. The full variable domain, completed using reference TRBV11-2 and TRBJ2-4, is EAGVAQSPRYKIIEKRQSVAFWCNPISGHATLYWYQQILGQGPKLLIQFQNNGVVDDSQLPKDRFSAERLKGVDSTLKIQPAKLEDSAVYLCASSLVGARGLFTTNIQYFGAGTRLSVL.

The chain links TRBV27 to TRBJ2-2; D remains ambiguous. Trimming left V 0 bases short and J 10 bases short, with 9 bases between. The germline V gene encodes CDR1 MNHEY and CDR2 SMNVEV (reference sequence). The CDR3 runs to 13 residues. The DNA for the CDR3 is TGTGCCAGCAGTTTATCTAAGAGCGAGGAGCTGTTTTTT. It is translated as CASSLSKSEELFF.

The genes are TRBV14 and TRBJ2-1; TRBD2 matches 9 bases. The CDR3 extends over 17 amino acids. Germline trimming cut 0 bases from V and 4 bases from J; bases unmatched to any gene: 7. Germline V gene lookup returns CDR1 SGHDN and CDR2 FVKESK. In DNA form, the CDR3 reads TGTGCCAGCAGCCAAGAGCAGGCTAGCGGGGTTTACAATGAGCAGTTCTTC. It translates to CASSQEQASGVYNEQFF.

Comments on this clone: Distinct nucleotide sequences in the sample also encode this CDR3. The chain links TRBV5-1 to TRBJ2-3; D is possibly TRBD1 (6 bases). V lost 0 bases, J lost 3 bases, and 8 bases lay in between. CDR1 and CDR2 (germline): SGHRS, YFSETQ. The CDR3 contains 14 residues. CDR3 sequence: CASSLGGPTDTQYF. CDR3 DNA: TGCGCCAGCAGCTTGGGGGGGCCGACAGATACGCAGTATTTT.